A selection of T cell receptor beta chains follows, all from one sample in a study of blood T cell repertoires in COVID-19. Some clones are missing from TCRdb's copy, which holds only in-frame ones; the method was immunoSEQ multiplex PCR. The table includes roughly 100,000 clones, roughly 86% detected once. The sequenced sample was peripheral blood. The receptors were sampled from a man aged 35 to 55 with active or convalescent COVID-19. CDR3s include the opening cysteine and the closing phenylalanine or tryptophan. The order of the fields is V gene, J gene, CDR3 protein.

TRBV6-1	TRBJ2-5	CASSEASGGQETQYF
TRBV10-2	TRBJ2-5	CASSARGGGVQETQYF
TRBV3-1/TRBV3-2	TRBJ2-7	CASSLSTGSYEQYF
TRBV25-1	TRBJ2-5	CASSDAAMYQETQYF
TRBV4-1	TRBJ1-4	CASSRSGQSNEKLFF
TRBV3-1/TRBV3-2	TRBJ2-1	CASSSSTGIYGEQFF
TRBV19	TRBJ2-2	CASRTGTVTGELFF
TRBV14	TRBJ1-4	CASSQGVEGFTTNEKLFF
TRBV9	TRBJ1-1	CASSVGTQMNTEAFF
TRBV7-2	TRBJ1-5	CASAGGGRQPQHF
TRBV7-3	TRBJ1-2	CASSLTGTGVGYTF